This T cell receptor beta chain was identified in a study of molecular identifiers for immune sequencing clone quantification. Overall study findings and caveats: Barcode collisions between identical TCR molecules could shrink estimates of highly expanded clone sizes. Clones that had above 20 RNA copies took up over 98% of effector molecules but under 1% in naive cells.

Based on a CD8+CD4-CCR7+CD45RA+ profile, naive CD8 T cells were sorted. One entry per CDR3 protein results from TCRdb running MiXCR on the PCR reads. The sample gives about 18,000 distinct CDR3 sequences, about 20% of which show up once; approximately 6.4% is in the top ten. Many counts were recorded for this clonotype. The antigen is unknown. Trimming pared 9 bases from V and 2 bases from J, leaving 23 bases between. Germline assignment: CDR1 MDHEN and CDR2 SYDVKM. This CDR3 contains 16 residues. This receptor was taken from a human donor in good health. Some libraries in this study had Jurkat cell RNA spiked in. The source material was naive CD8+ T cells from blood, with Jurkat cell RNA spiked in. Subset indicated: FACS-sorted CD8+CD4-CCR7+CD45RA+ naive T cells. The chain joins TRBV28 to TRBJ2-7, with D perhaps TRBD1 (5 bases). CDR3 region: CASFPLQAADTYEQYF. CDR3 sequence (DNA): TGTGCCAGTTTTCCCTTACAGGCCGCCGATACCTACGAGCAGTACTTC.